This T cell receptor beta chain was found in a study of beta chain features in type 1 diabetes. Study conclusions and caveats: Compared to healthy donors, patients appeared to have naive, central memory and Treg TCRB repertoires that were more alike. Type 1 diabetes patients had VDJ junctions that carried fewer insertions and more deletions.

In regard to this clone: Its antigen is not identified.

cDNA synthesis used the whole RNA isolate, giving expressed TCRB sequences. The data were produced by immunoSEQ multiplex PCR, yet TCRdb's version contains in-frame clones alone and is incomplete. The profile shows about half a million clones, approximately 30% of them singletons. V shed 6 bases and J shed 2 bases, with 13 bases lying between them. CDR3 length: 13 amino acids. Germline lookup yields CDR1 SQVTM and CDR2 ANQGSEA. The source of this sequence is a man in his late teens or twenties in good health. The rearrangement uses TRBV29-1 and TRBJ1-2, with D uncertain. Sequenced sample: naive CD4+ T cells from blood. CDR3 bases: TGCAGCGTCTTAGGGATACGAAACTATGGCTACACCTTC. Protein sequence: CSVLGIRNYGYTF.